Described below is a single T cell receptor beta chain sequence and its context. The table lists this clone with a count of one. The target of this receptor is not known. Base quality data are lacking; no much larger clone is found one base away. The sample belongs to a study of cytomegalovirus exposure and HLA in healthy donors (dated by TCRdb to 2016 to 2017). In terms of the full investigation: According to an earlier analysis of several hundred of the donors, some 180 million T cells yielded 90 million to 140 million unique TCR beta sequences and 276 Gb of sequence data. Donor age, sex, ethnicity and CMV serostatus were collected together with the repertoire data. Both class I and class II loci were covered by HLA typing, at four-digit resolution. High-throughput TCR immunosequencing, statistical association of individual TCRs with disease status, and machine learning were combined to predict cytomegalovirus infection status. A later analysis re-analyzed previously published TCR beta repertoires from several hundred donors and added high-resolution HLA genotyping to study TCR occurrence patterns. Every discovery cohort repertoire had been produced on one sequencing platform. Along with the roughly 670-subject first cohort, a separate validation cohort of over 90 different subjects was used. Rather than using new phenotypic data, the later analysis identified candidate immune exposures from TCR beta sequences and from how often those sequences occurred across donors. To decide whether each TCR beta V gene segment behaved as functional or pseudogenic, an earlier analysis of 587 of the donors relied on high-throughput TCR beta sequencing. Across 300 to 400 genotyped donors of the cohort, an average of roughly 230,000 unique TCR beta nucleotide sequences per donor were sequenced, and approximately 17% of those sequences were non-productive. In a later genetic analysis, genome-wide SNP genotypes for about three fifths of the roughly 670 donors were used, and that subset was treated as a discovery cohort. Approximately 300 gigabases of sequencing data and around 88 million unique TCR sequences made up an early release that covered 500 to 700 HLA-typed donors. The genetic ancestry cluster associated with self-reported Caucasian donors included 70% to 85% of the 398 genotyped donors. The study aimed to test whether cataloging public T cell receptors could reveal signatures of past pathogen exposure. About five DR-DQ haplotypes were treated as single units for association and clustering because of strong linkage in the cohort. Typing coverage differed by locus: A, B, C, DRB1 and DQB1 were typed in roughly 629-630 donors, DQA1 in about 550, DPA1 in nearly 610, and DPB1 in about 450. The study used immunosequencing to profile the T cell repertoires of 666 subjects and linked those repertoires to cytomegalovirus serostatus.

The CDR3 goes from the cysteine to the phenylalanine over 15 residues. The only DNA kept is the CDR3, 45 bases in frame from the first base. The trim is 2 bases for V and 5 bases for J, with a gap of 16 bases between the germline ends. For CDR1 and CDR2, the germline V gene (reference sequence) lists MNHEY and SMNVEV. The library was generated by the immunoSEQ multiplex PCR assay. For the multiplex PCR, a mixture combining 60 forward primers for TCR Vbeta segments and 13 reverse primers for TCR Jbeta segments was used. The CDR3 region of rearranged TCR beta genes was amplified from genomic DNA with a multiplex PCR assay. The amplified TCR beta libraries were sequenced on the Illumina HiSeq System as 87-base-pair reads. The paper's processing steps were these. A later analysis tallied around 80 million unique TCR beta chains across the 650 to 750 repertoires, and some 10 million of those chains were shared by two or more donors. To remove PCR and sequencing errors, raw reads were error-corrected and collapsed into unique sequences using a nearest-neighbor algorithm that merged closely related sequences. CDR3 sequences were aligned to IMGT reference sequences to assign V, D and J gene segments. For a sequence to be retained, a match of at least six nucleotides was required to both a V gene segment and a J gene segment. A rearrangement counted as productive if the CDR3 had no stop codons and remained in frame with V and J, and every other rearrangement counted as non-productive. Following IMGT convention, CDR3 was defined as the stretch from the second conserved V-encoded cysteine to the conserved J-encoded phenylalanine. The earlier analysis of about 530 of the donors excluded any sequence lacking an unambiguous match to a single V gene segment. An earlier analysis of just under 600 of the donors called V segments functional above 56.7% productive rearrangements and segregating when the between-donor standard deviation exceeded 5%. To diagnose cytomegalovirus status from the catalog of TCR beta chain sequences, a statistical classification framework was built. In a later analysis, TCR nucleotide sequences were compared against IMGT/GENE-DB human TR gene sequences so that V and J genes could be assigned. Using the TCRdist pipeline, a later analysis assigned CDR3 sequences along with most-parsimonious VDJ recombination scenarios. In a later analysis, each TCR beta chain was defined by its CDR3 amino acid sequence together with its V-gene family, and reads lacking a unique V-gene family were excluded. To address suspected cross-contamination and a sequencing artifact, a later analysis removed around 590 highly shared, low-generation-probability nucleotide sequences. In a later analysis, a clonal expansion index for each public chain was calculated from normalized within-repertoire ranks of inferred template counts. Generation probabilities in a later analysis came from a VDJ recombination model fitted to out-of-frame rearrangements, and those results were checked against IGoR. In a later analysis, hypergeometric tests were used to score TCR-TCR, TCR-HLA and TCR-CMV co-occurrence, with a repertoire-size bias correction applied to TCR pairs. False discovery rates were estimated in a later analysis by permuting HLA or CMV assignments 20 times. In a later analysis, co-occurring TCRs were grouped with DBSCAN, and TCRdist sequence similarity was added when clustering was performed within HLA-allele-positive subsets. For co-occurrence clustering, repertoires with fewer than 30,000 or more than 120,000 public chains were excluded, along with several repertoires with anomalous nucleotide sharing. The table comes from immuneACCESS by way of TCRdb, which keeps in-frame sequences with V and J called. Part of the clones is missing from these tables; in studies checked, under half for an unresolved V gene and the rest for unknown reasons. V, J and clone size derive from that table, while D and trimming were established from the DNA sequence. This sample gives some 150,000 clones in total; around 84% of them show up just once. The biggest ten clones account for less than 3.5% of the sample.

Here is what the overall study found, with its caveats: A total of fewer than 200 TCR beta chains were listed by the study as associated with cytomegalovirus. Linkage disequilibrium might explain the correlated functional status among segregating V segments, but an unknown experimental factor could not be excluded. Because HLA typing was unavailable for some donors at each locus, only the typed subset was used in association tests. Because the 87-base-pair reads could not distinguish some IMGT-functional V segments, including TRBV6-2 and TRBV6-3, those segments were excluded. The cohort was sequenced for TCR beta chains only, and without alpha or paired-chain data the features that could be detected were limited. A later genetic analysis reported fewer N-insertions in productive TCRs among donors in an Asian-associated ancestry cluster than the roughly 700-donor mean. CMV serostatus was the only immune exposure information available for the cohort. Sequencing depth was assumed to be roughly uniform across donors in the presence/absence analyses, though that assumption may not hold. When HLA alleles, especially DR and DQ, strongly co-occurred, TCR associations were difficult to assign to individual alleles. According to the authors, the approach could potentially be generalized to other disease states and immunological phenotypes. In a later analysis, TCR association rates were found to vary across HLA loci, with the most associated TCRs seen for DRB1 alleles and the fewest for HLA-C alleles. Broadly in line with IMGT annotations, most TCR beta V segments showed up in productive rearrangements about 87% or about 30% of the time in an earlier analysis of several hundred of the donors. The sequencing pipeline was judged likely to have produced a cluster of highly shared sequence variants as a technical artifact. While some public TCRs were present in many individuals, most TCR sequences turned up only very rarely across donors. In both the original and validation cohorts, the classifier was reported to diagnose cytomegalovirus status with high specificity and sensitivity. In a later analysis, HLA-associated TCR beta chains showed more clonal expansion and lower generation probabilities than non-associated chains that were equally common. A later analysis associated 15,000 to 20,000 TCR beta sequences with specific HLA alleles at a false discovery rate of 0.05. A further reported finding was that TCR beta sequences accurately predicted the HLA-A and HLA-B alleles for most subjects in the first cohort. In a later analysis, most CMV-associated TCR beta chains were found to appear HLA-restricted, with HLA associations seemingly driven largely by CMV exposure. An association between a missense DCLRE1C variant and V-gene and J-gene trimming of TCR beta chains was found in a later genetic analysis and replicated in an independent cohort. Because counts were too low, seventeen rarely observed V segments, including chromosome 9 orphons, were excluded from the earlier analysis of 500 to 700 of the donors. In vitro tests confirmed that a few of the cytomegalovirus-associated TCR beta chains recognize cytomegalovirus antigens. In a later analysis, several top co-occurrence clusters were reported to appear linked to parvovirus B19, influenza, CMV and Epstein-Barr virus.

The cohort comprised around 690 healthy bone marrow donors. Cohort members were all nominally healthy when sampled, although unrecorded immune exposures were likely present. The donor tested CMV seropositive and was one of the 289 seropositive cohort members. Each donor provided a peripheral blood sample, and peripheral blood mononuclear cells were used for TCR beta sequencing. Genomic DNA extraction from the blood cell samples was performed with the Qiagen DNeasy Blood Extraction Kit. The V gene is TRBV27 and the J gene is TRBJ2-7; the D segment could be TRBD2, given 6 matching bases. This TCR derives from a man aged 35-49 years in good health and CMV-seropositive. The sequenced sample was PBMCs. The CDR3: CASSLRGRSLDEQYF. The bases read TGTGCCAGCAGTTTACGGGGGAGAAGCTTGGACGAGCAGTACTTC.